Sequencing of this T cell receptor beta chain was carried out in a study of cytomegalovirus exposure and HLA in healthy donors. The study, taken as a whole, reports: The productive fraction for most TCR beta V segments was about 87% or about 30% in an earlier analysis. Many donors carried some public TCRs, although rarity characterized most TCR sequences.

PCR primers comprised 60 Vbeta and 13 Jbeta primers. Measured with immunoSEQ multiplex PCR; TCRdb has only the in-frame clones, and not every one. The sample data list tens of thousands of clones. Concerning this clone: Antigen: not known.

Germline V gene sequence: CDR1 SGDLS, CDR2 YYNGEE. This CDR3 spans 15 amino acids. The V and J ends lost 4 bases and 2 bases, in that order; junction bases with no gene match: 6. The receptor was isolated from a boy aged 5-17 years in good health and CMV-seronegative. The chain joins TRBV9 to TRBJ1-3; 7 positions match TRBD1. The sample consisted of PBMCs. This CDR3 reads CASSSTGQAGNTIYF. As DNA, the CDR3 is TGTGCCAGCAGCTCAACCGGACAGGCTGGAAACACCATATATTTT.